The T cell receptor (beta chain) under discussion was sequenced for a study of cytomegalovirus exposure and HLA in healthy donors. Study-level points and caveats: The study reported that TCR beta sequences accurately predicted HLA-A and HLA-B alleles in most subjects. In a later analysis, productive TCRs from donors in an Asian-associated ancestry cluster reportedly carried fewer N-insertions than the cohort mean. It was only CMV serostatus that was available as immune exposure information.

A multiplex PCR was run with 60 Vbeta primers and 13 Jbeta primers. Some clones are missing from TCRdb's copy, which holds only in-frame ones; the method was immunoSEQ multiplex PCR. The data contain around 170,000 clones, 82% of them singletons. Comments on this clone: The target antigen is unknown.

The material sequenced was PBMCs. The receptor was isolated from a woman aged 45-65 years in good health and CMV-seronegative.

The CDR3 sequence is CASRSQASNYGYTF. CDR3 bases: TGTGCCAGCAGGAGTCAGGCTAGCAACTATGGCTACACCTTC. This chain joins TRBV28 and TRBJ1-2; D is unresolved. The V gene's germline CDR1 is MDHEN and CDR2 SYDVKM. The CDR3 is 14 amino acids. Trimming removed 6 bases at V and 2 bases at J, with 13 bases between.